A selection of T cell receptor beta chains follows, all from one sample in a study of T cell responses to AZD1222 COVID-19 vaccine. The assay was immunoSEQ multiplex PCR, and TCRdb's table has in-frame clones only and misses some. The data show some 150,000 clones, with roughly nine tenths seen just once and 1.5% to 2% held by the top ten. The sample was peripheral blood, taken on day 0 of AZD1222 vaccination. These receptors all stem from an adult in good health. Both conserved end residues are part of each CDR3. D genes are given only for firm matches. Some rows have no size entry. The others give once, few or many, or a class for an expanded clone.

v_call	j_call	clone_size	d_call	cdr3_nt	cdr3_aa
TRBV5-6	TRBJ2-1	NA	TRBD2	TGTGCCAGCAGCTCTCGACTAGCGGGGATTTATGGGAATGAGCAGTTCTTC	CASSSRLAGIYGNEQFF
TRBV11-2	TRBJ1-5	NA	TRBD1	TGTGCCAGCAGCCAAGAAGGGGGCAGTAATCAGCCCCAGCATTTT	CASSQEGGSNQPQHF
TRBV29-1	TRBJ1-5	NA	NA	TGCAGCGTTGAAGAGGTGGATGGTCAGCCCCAGCATTTT	CSVEEVDGQPQHF
TRBV7-6	TRBJ2-7	NA	TRBD1	TGTGCCAGCAGCGCACGACAGGGTCCGGAGTACGAGCAGTACTTC	CASSARQGPEYEQYF
TRBV13	TRBJ2-7	few	TRBD2	TGTGCCAGCAGCTTTCCCTGGACTAGCGGTACCTACGAGCAGTACTTC	CASSFPWTSGTYEQYF
TRBV28	TRBJ1-3	NA	TRBD1	TGTGCCAGCAGTTTATTCCTCGACAGGGGGGGAAACACCATATATTTT	CASSLFLDRGGNTIYF
TRBV7-9	TRBJ1-1	NA	NA	TGTGCCAGCAGCTCCACCACCAGTATGGGGAGGACTGAAGCTTTCTTT	CASSSTTSMGRTEAFF
TRBV7-8	TRBJ1-2	once	NA	TGTGCCAGCAGCTCCCTTCGCGCAGCAGCTAACTATGGCTACACCTTC	CASSSLRAAANYGYTF
TRBV12-3/TRBV12-4	TRBJ2-7	NA	TRBD1	TGTGCCAGCAGCGACAGGGGCAGGTACGGGCAGTACTTC	CASSDRGRYGQYF
TRBV5-1	TRBJ2-3	few	TRBD1	TGCGCCAGCAGCTTGGGACAGGGTATCGTGGATACGCAGTATTTT	CASSLGQGIVDTQYF
TRBV18	TRBJ1-1	NA	NA	TGTGCCAGCTCACCAATGGCAGGGCGTGAAGCTTTCTTT	CASSPMAGREAFF
TRBV14	TRBJ1-1	once	TRBD1	TGTGCCAGCAGCCAAGTAGCGGAGTACAGGGGTCCTATGAACACTGAAGCTTTCTTT	CASSQVAEYRGPMNTEAFF
TRBV10-3	TRBJ1-2	NA	TRBD1	TGTGCCATCAGGAGGGACAGTCTTAACTATGGCTACACCTTC	CAIRRDSLNYGYTF
TRBV27	TRBJ2-7	NA	NA	TGTGCCAGCAGCCGAAGTTCCCCCTACGAGCAGTACTTC	CASSRSSPYEQYF
TRBV29-1	TRBJ1-1	once	NA	TGCAGCGTTGCGCCGACGGGCACTGAAGCTTTCTTT	CSVAPTGTEAFF
TRBV5-1	TRBJ2-1	NA	NA	TGCGCCAGCAGCTTGGCCGACTACAATGAGCAGTTCTTC	CASSLADYNEQFF
TRBV4-3	TRBJ2-3	NA	NA	TGCGCCAGCAGCCAAGATGGCGGGCGCACAGATACGCAGTATTTT	CASSQDGGRTDTQYF
TRBV9	TRBJ1-6	NA	TRBD1	TGTGCCAGCAGCGGAAGGGGGCATTCACCCCTCCACTTT	CASSGRGHSPLHF
TRBV7-8	TRBJ1-1	NA	NA	TGTGCCAGCAGCTTATATGCGGGTGAGAGTACTGAAGCTTTCTTT	CASSLYAGESTEAFF
TRBV15	TRBJ1-5	NA	NA	TGTGCCACCAGCAGAGCCCAGGGCGGTCAGCCCCAGCATTTT	CATSRAQGGQPQHF